Following are 25 T cell receptor beta chains from one sample sequenced in a study of blood T cells in healthy people across ages. Using a J-beta primer mix together with a sample-barcoded 5' primer, a second PCR was run for roughly 6 to 11 cycles. TCRdb re-called the 5' RACE reads with MiXCR, one entry per CDR3 protein. Of about 1.8 million distinct CDR3 sequences listed, approximately 50% are singletons. Material for sequencing was blood. The receptors shown here come from a woman in her thirties or forties in good health.

The rearrangement joins TRBV13 to TRBJ1-1, with D perhaps matching TRBD1 (5 bases). There are 14 residues in the CDR3. Deletions cut 0 bases from V and 7 bases from J, with 12 bases between. Germline assignment: CDR1 PRHDT and CDR2 FYEKMQ (reference sequence). DNA of the CDR3: TGTGCCAGCAGCTTAGGTGTCAGGGAGGGTGAAGCTTTCTTT. Translated: CASSLGVREGEAFF.

This clonotype has more than one count but fewer than ten. This rearrangement joins TRBV29-1 to TRBJ2-1; 8 bases match TRBD2. The J segment lost 5 bases and the V segment lost 3 bases, leaving 6 bases of the junction unmatched. The CDR3 sequence is 14 residues long. Germline V gene data show CDR1 as SQVTM and CDR2 as ANQGSEA. The CDR3 bases are TGCAGCGTTGATGGACTAGCCCTCAACAATGAGCAGTTCTTC. Its protein product is CSVDGLALNNEQFF.

This clonotype showed up just a few times. The rearrangement uses TRBV11-2 and TRBJ2-7; a possible D gene is TRBD2 (6 bases). Germline V gene data show CDR1 as SGHAT and CDR2 as FQNNGV. This CDR3 has 14 residues. V lost 5 bases and J 2 bases, leaving 13 bases between the germline ends. The CDR3, as DNA: TGTGCCAGCAGCGGCAGCGGGCTCCCCTACGAGCAGTACTTC. Translating it yields CASSGSGLPYEQYF.

In this sample, this clonotype turned up a few times. Germline is not matched at one junction end, which may reflect a read error. The chain has TRBV4-3 and TRBJ2-3; possibly TRBD1 for D (6 bases). Germline V lookup: CDR1 LGHNA, CDR2 YSLEER. The CDR3 sequence is 15 residues long. The CDR3 is CASSQAGASTDTQYF. CDR3 bases: TGTGCCAGCAGCCAGGCAGGGGCTAGCACAGATACGCAGTATTTT.

V gene TRBV6-5 combines with J gene TRBJ1-5; D possibly corresponds to TRBD1 (5 bases). The V gene lost 6 bases and the J gene lost 9 bases, with 15 bases spanning the gap. Germline V gives CDR1 MNHEY, CDR2 SVGAGI. This CDR3 region has 13 residues. CDR3 region: CASRTRDLGPQHF. The CDR3 nucleotides read TGTGCCAGCAGGACCAGGGATTTGGGGCCCCAGCATTTT.

This chain connects TRBV29-1 to TRBJ2-1, with D tentatively TRBD1 (5 bases). CDR1 is SQVTM, CDR2 ANQGSEA, per germline. The CDR3 covers 15 residues. Trimming pared 3 bases from V and 6 bases from J, leaving 18 bases between. CDR3 coding DNA: TGCAGCGTTGATCGCAGGGTTGGTCTCTTCAATGAGCAGTTCTTC. Protein product: CSVDRRVGLFNEQFF.

This chain joins TRBV7-3 and TRBJ2-1, with D tentatively TRBD2 (6 bases). V was cut by 5 bases and J by 6 bases, with 17 bases left in between. CDR1 and CDR2 from the germline V gene are SGHTA and FQGTGA. The CDR3 is 15 amino acids. Here the CDR3 DNA reads TGTGCCAGCAGCCTACTAGTAGCGGCACCCAATGAGCAGTTCTTC. Translation gives CASSLLVAAPNEQFF.

CDR3 in amino acids: CSAGQPTDTQYF. Written as DNA, the CDR3 is TGCAGTGCGGGGCAGCCCACAGATACGCAGTATTTT. V and J are TRBV20-1 and TRBJ2-3, with D tentatively TRBD1 (5 bases). CDR3 length equals 12 residues. V was pared by 6 bases and J by 2 bases, with 9 bases between. The germline V gene has CDR1 DFQATT and CDR2 SNEGSKA (reference sequence).

This sequence joins TRBV6-6 and TRBJ1-4; no reliable D call. In germline, CDR1 is MNHNY, CDR2 SVGAGI (reference sequence). The V gene lost 6 bases and the J gene lost 2 bases, with 7 bases spanning the gap. The CDR3 consists of 13 residues. This CDR3 reads CASRAGTNEKLFF. The CDR3 DNA is TGTGCCAGCAGGGCGGGGACTAATGAAAAACTGTTTTTT.

This clonotype was picked up a small number of times. The chain recombines TRBV6-5 with TRBJ2-5; TRBD2 aligns across 11 bases. The ends lost 9 bases at V and 4 bases at J; junction bases unmatched: 4. Germline values: CDR1 MNHEY, CDR2 SVGAGI. The CDR3 spans 13 residues. The CDR3 protein is CARTSGVRETQYF. The CDR3 region has the DNA TGTGCCAGGACTAGCGGGGTACGAGAGACCCAGTACTTC.

In DNA, the CDR3 is TGCAGTGCTAGATTACTACTCAGGGATACGCAGTATTTT. This codes for CSARLLLRDTQYF. This chain uses TRBV20-1 with TRBJ2-3, with D hard to call. The CDR3 has 13 amino acids. The germline gives CDR1 DFQATT, CDR2 SNEGSKA (reference sequence). V was shortened by 2 bases and J by 6 bases, with 12 bases between the two germline ends.

In regard to this clonotype: The junction departs from the called germline gene at one end, perhaps through a read error. The CDR3 DNA reads TGCGCCAACAGTGCACTAGCGGGGGGGCACTACGAGCAGTACTTC. Amino acid sequence: CANSALAGGHYEQYF. The rearrangement joins TRBV10-1 to TRBJ2-7, with TRBD2 identical over 13 bases. CDR1 WNHNN and CDR2 SYGVQD come from the germline V gene (reference sequence). The CDR3 is 15 amino acids.

The chain recombines TRBV6-2 or TRBV6-3 with TRBJ1-2, with D possibly TRBD1 on 6 matching bases. The CDR3 spans 15 residues. CDR1 and CDR2 (germline): MNHEY, SVGEGT. The V end was cut by 6 bases, the J end by 5 bases, with 19 bases between. The chain's CDR3 is CASRLGQPSGYGYTF. CDR3 DNA sequence: TGTGCCAGCAGACTCGGACAGCCCTCTGGGTATGGCTACACCTTC.

The count of this clonotype is one. Here the CDR3 DNA reads TGTGCCAGCAGCGAGACTCAGGGGGACTATGAAAAACTGTTTTTT. It codes for CASSETQGDYEKLFF. The V and J genes are TRBV2 and TRBJ1-4; 7 bases fit TRBD1. The CDR3 covers 15 residues. V gave up 6 bases and J gave up 6 bases; unmatched junction bases: 10. Per germline, CDR1 SNHLY and CDR2 FYNNEI.

This clonotype was seen more than once but under ten times. The rearrangement uses TRBV10-1 and TRBJ2-5; no definite D call. The length of the CDR3 is 15 residues. Germline CDR1 and CDR2: WNHNN and SYGVQD (reference sequence). Deletions cut 3 bases from V and 0 bases from J, with 11 bases between. In DNA, the CDR3 is TGCGCCAGCAGTGACCCCGCCAGTTACCAAGAGACCCAGTACTTC. Translating gives CASSDPASYQETQYF.

This rearrangement joins TRBV4-2 to TRBJ1-5; unclear D gene. The CDR3 extends over 18 amino acids. The V end was cut by 1 base, the J end by 5 bases, with 21 bases between. CDR1 is LGHNA, CDR2 YNFKEQ, per germline. This chain's CDR3 is CASSQGGDIVQGYQPQHF. The CDR3 DNA reads as TGTGCCAGCAGCCAAGGAGGTGATATAGTACAAGGCTATCAGCCCCAGCATTTT.

The V call is TRBV10-2, the J call TRBJ1-4; D is uncertain. The CDR3 is 15 amino acids. Per the germline V gene, CDR1 is WSHSY and CDR2 is SAAADI. The V gene lost 3 bases and the J gene lost 8 bases, with 16 bases spanning the gap. Here the CDR3 reads CASSDLTHEGEKLFF. In DNA form, the CDR3 reads TGCGCCAGCAGTGATCTGACACACGAAGGCGAAAAACTGTTTTTT.

This clonotype showed up just a few times. The CDR3 spells CASSAGTGGQPQHF. The CDR3 DNA reads TGTGCCAGCAGCGCCGGGACAGGGGGTCAGCCCCAGCATTTT. The rearrangement links TRBV9 to TRBJ1-5, with 11 bases fitting TRBD1. Germline CDR1 is SGDLS and CDR2 is YYNGEE. The CDR3 length is 14 residues. V lost 3 bases to trimming and J lost 6 bases; unmatched junction nucleotides: 2.

The chain is built from TRBV20-1 and TRBJ1-2, with unresolved D. Germline V CDR1 and CDR2: DFQATT, SNEGSKA (reference sequence). The CDR3 length is 11 residues. Trimming took 3 bases from V and 11 from J, leaving 13 bases between them. CDR3 sequence reads: CSARKYGLYTF. CDR3 DNA: TGCAGTGCTAGGAAATACGGCCTTTACACCTTC.

This sequence joins TRBV19 and TRBJ1-2; possibly TRBD1 for D (5 bases). Germline values: CDR1 LNHDA, CDR2 SQIVND (reference sequence). V was trimmed by 11 bases and J by 6 bases, leaving 19 bases between them. The CDR3 consists of 13 residues. The CDR3 reads CAAGHRVPNGYTF. CDR3 nucleotides: TGTGCCGCCGGACACCGAGTACCTAATGGCTACACCTTC. Full variable domain (missing parts from reference TRBV19 and TRBJ1-2): DGGITQSPKYLFRKEGQNVTLSCEQNLNHDAMYWYRQDPGQGLRLIYYSQIVNDFQKGDIAEGYSVSREKKESFPLTVTSAQKNPTAFYLCAAGHRVPNGYTFGSGTRLTVV.

This clonotype was picked up a small number of times. This sequence joins TRBV5-1 and TRBJ2-7; 7 positions match TRBD2. The CDR3 has 17 amino acids. Per germline, CDR1 SGHRS and CDR2 YFSETQ. The V segment lost 0 bases and the J segment 3 bases; nucleotides outside the gene matches: 12. CDR3 nucleotides: TGCGCCAGCAGCTTGGGTATCGCGGGGGAACTAAACTACGAGCAGTACTTC. Its translation: CASSLGIAGELNYEQYF.

With respect to this clonotype: One junction end does not reproduce the germline sequence, and a read error may be involved. This chain joins TRBV6-5 and TRBJ1-2; maybe TRBD1 (5 bases). Germline lookup yields CDR1 MNHEY and CDR2 SVGAGI. The CDR3 has 15 residues. CDR3 protein: CASGYSRSGNYGYTF. CDR3 coding DNA: TGTGCCAGCGGTTACTCGAGGTCAGGGAACTATGGCTACACCTTC.

The CDR3 region is CASSLFGGNYGYTF. CDR3 DNA: TGTGCCAGCAGTTTATTTGGGGGTAACTATGGCTACACCTTC. The chain couples TRBV27 to TRBJ1-2; perhaps TRBD1 as D (5 bases). The germline V and J ends were trimmed by 1 base and 1 base, with 7 bases remaining between them. CDR1 is MNHEY and CDR2 is SMNVEV in the germline V gene (reference sequence). This CDR3 comprises 14 residues.

This chain joins TRBV6-5 and TRBJ2-3, with unresolved D. This CDR3 spans 14 amino acids. CDR1 is MNHEY and CDR2 is SVGAGI in the germline V gene. The germline V and J ends were trimmed by 0 bases and 4 bases, with 8 bases remaining between them. This chain's CDR3 is CASSYSLISDTQYF. The CDR3 coding sequence is TGTGCCAGCAGTTACTCACTGATATCAGATACGCAGTATTTT.

This clonotype appeared a few times. The chain employs TRBV29-1 and TRBJ1-6; unclear D gene. The germline gives CDR1 SQVTM, CDR2 ANQGSEA. Trimming took 5 bases from V and 4 from J, leaving 9 bases between them. The CDR3 has 13 residues. The CDR3 sequence: CSVLPSYNSPLHF. The DNA for the CDR3 is TGCAGCGTTCTACCGAGTTATAATTCACCCCTCCACTTT.